This is a list of T cell receptor beta chains from one sample in a study of blood T cell repertoires in COVID-19. The assay was immunoSEQ multiplex PCR, and TCRdb's table has in-frame clones only and misses some. The sample has 90,000 or so clones, approximately 87% seen once. Sequencing was carried out using peripheral blood. These receptors originate from a human donor in a cohort sampled during active COVID-19. CDR3s include the opening cysteine and the closing phenylalanine or tryptophan.

V gene,CDR3 length,J gene,CDR3 protein
TRBV6-1,18,TRBJ2-7,CASSERFLYGDRVYEQYF
TRBV11-2,17,TRBJ2-1,CASSLDQTSGFHNEQFF
TRBV7-2,17,TRBJ2-6,CASSLAGTGAGANVLTF
TRBV6-1,14,TRBJ2-5,CASSEAARIETQYF
TRBV9,14,TRBJ2-2,CASSLNRDYGELFF
TRBV7-8,14,TRBJ1-2,CASSSTGANYGYTF
TRBV5-1,14,TRBJ1-2,CASSLVAGSLGYTF
TRBV6-5,15,TRBJ2-3,CASDSRTGGIDTQYF
TRBV4-1,17,TRBJ1-3,CASSQDRVTAPGNTIYF
TRBV6-5,15,TRBJ1-6,CASRGTGTRNSPLHF
TRBV7-9,12,TRBJ2-5,CASSQGGETQYF
TRBV3-1/TRBV3-2,14,TRBJ1-2,CASSRDTANYGYTF
TRBV28,15,TRBJ2-3,CASSSGLAGSDTQYF
TRBV5-1,16,TRBJ2-3,CASSLGLAGGADTQYF
TRBV24-1,16,TRBJ2-7,CATSDRTGERGYEQYF
TRBV27,16,TRBJ2-5,CASRGLGGKERVTQYF
TRBV2,14,TRBJ1-1,CASTLVQGNTEAFF
TRBV28,14,TRBJ2-5,CASSLAGNQETQYF
TRBV7-9,14,TRBJ2-7,CASSLAAAGYEQYF
TRBV28,16,TRBJ1-1,CASSLPPPTVNTEAFF
TRBV6-1,17,TRBJ2-1,CASSAEVRGTSYNEQFF
TRBV10-3,14,TRBJ1-2,CAISELGAVYGYTF
TRBV30,14,TRBJ1-4,CAWSPLGPNEKLFF
TRBV28,11,TRBJ2-7,CASSPRREQYF
TRBV29-1,12,TRBJ2-7,CSVGTGEDEQYF
TRBV11-2,17,TRBJ1-1,CASSLGGRGVSNTEAFF
TRBV28,12,TRBJ1-4,CATGYLGEKLFF
TRBV2,13,TRBJ1-1,CASSTQGNTEAFF
TRBV3-1/TRBV3-2,13,TRBJ1-2,CASSQDRGNGYTF
TRBV6-1,13,TRBJ1-5,CASSEHGNQPQHF
TRBV7-7,13,TRBJ2-5,CASSPDSQETQYF
TRBV24-1,18,TRBJ2-1,CATKGTAGRGSSYNEQFF
TRBV29-1,12,TRBJ2-3,CSGGWEADTQYF
TRBV16,17,TRBJ2-2,CASSHRGGASNTGELFF
TRBV2,14,TRBJ2-5,CASSSRDRAETQYF
TRBV28,15,TRBJ1-4,CASSWGQGLNEKLFF
TRBV7-2,15,TRBJ2-7,CASRQQPVYSYEQYF